These 20 T cell receptor beta chains came from one sample sequenced in a study of cytomegalovirus exposure and HLA in healthy donors. The protocol was immunoSEQ multiplex PCR, while the TCRdb copy is restricted to in-frame clones and leaves out a portion. In the table there are around 60,000 clones, roughly 94% of which are singletons. The sample taken for sequencing was PBMCs. All receptors come from a young woman in good health and CMV-seropositive.

In its sample, this clone was seen once. The rearrangement uses TRBV27 and TRBJ2-7; D may be TRBD2 (5 bases). V lost 2 bases and J 3 bases, leaving 8 bases between the germline ends. The CDR3 consists of 13 residues. Germline loops: CDR1 MNHEY, CDR2 SMNVEV (reference sequence). DNA for the CDR3: TGTGCCAGCAGTTTAGGAGAGGGCTACGAGCAGTACTTC. Translation: CASSLGEGYEQYF.

The chain recombines TRBV18 with TRBJ2-7; tentative D call: TRBD2 (7 bases). In germline, CDR1 is KGHSH, CDR2 LQKENI. V shed 3 bases and J shed 3 bases, with 18 bases lying between them. This CDR3 region has 16 residues. CDR3 sequence: CASSPTGLGAVYEQYF. CDR3 DNA sequence: TGTGCCAGCTCACCGACAGGACTAGGGGCTGTCTACGAGCAGTACTTC.

The chain recombines TRBV7-3 with TRBJ1-6, with 9 bases fitting TRBD1. The germline V gene encodes CDR1 SGHTA and CDR2 FQGTGA. The V and J ends lost 4 bases and 9 bases, in that order; junction bases with no gene match: 7. The CDR3 totals 15 residues. The CDR3 DNA reads as TGTGCCAGCAGCTCAGACAGGGGGTATTTTTCACCCCTCCACTTT. Translating gives CASSSDRGYFSPLHF.

The chain uses TRBV27 and TRBJ2-1, with 9 nucleotides matching TRBD1. This CDR3 comprises 17 residues. Trimming cost V 1 base and J 4 bases; bases outside gene matches: 8. The germline V gene has CDR1 MNHEY and CDR2 SMNVEV (reference sequence). The DNA for the CDR3 is TGTGCCAGCAGTTTATTAGTAGGGGGGACAGGGTACAATGAGCAGTTCTTC. Protein: CASSLLVGGTGYNEQFF.

The chain links TRBV30 to TRBJ2-6; weak D call: TRBD1 (5 bases). The germline CDR1 and CDR2 sequences are GTSNPN and SVGIG (reference sequence). Trimming shortened V by 8 bases and J by 1 base, and 15 bases separated the two germline ends. The CDR3 is 15 amino acids. The DNA for the CDR3 is TGTGCCACCTCTTGGTCAGGGTCTGGGGCCAACGTCCTGACTTTC. It is translated as CATSWSGSGANVLTF.

The chain combines TRBV27 with TRBJ1-6, with D uncertain. The CDR3 contains 12 residues. With 2 bases removed from V and 13 bases from J, the gap between germline ends came to 9 bases. The germline CDR1 and CDR2 sequences are MNHEY and SMNVEV (reference sequence). The CDR3 spells CASSLRTGPLHF. The CDR3 DNA sequence: TGTGCCAGCAGTTTAAGAACGGGGCCCCTCCACTTT.

The V gene is TRBV9, the J gene TRBJ1-6; 8 bases agree with TRBD1. Germline lookup yields CDR1 SGDLS and CDR2 YYNGEE. The CDR3 length is 15 residues. The V gene end was trimmed by 4 bases and the J gene end by 8 bases; junction bases not matched to a gene: 8. The CDR3 sequence is CASSPRSGGYSPLHF. The CDR3 nucleotides are TGTGCCAGCAGCCCCCGGTCAGGGGGCTATTCACCCCTCCACTTT.

This chain joins TRBV19 and TRBJ1-3; 7 positions agree with TRBD1. This CDR3 spans 18 amino acids. The germline CDR1 and CDR2 sequences are LNHDA and SQIVND (reference sequence). V lost 3 bases to trimming and J lost 2 bases; unmatched junction nucleotides: 13. This chain's CDR3 is CASSIVTHQQGTGNTIYF. CDR3 nucleotide sequence: TGTGCCAGTAGTATTGTTACCCACCAACAGGGGACTGGAAACACCATATATTTT.

The J gene is TRBJ2-3, the V gene TRBV11-2, with TRBD1 as a possible D gene (6 bases). The germline V and J ends were trimmed by 2 bases and 3 bases, with 15 bases remaining between them. This CDR3 comprises 16 residues. CDR1 and CDR2 (germline): SGHAT, FQNNGV. Written as DNA, the CDR3 is TGTGCCAGCAGCTTATTAACAGGGAGAGGGACAGATACGCAGTATTTT. It translates to CASSLLTGRGTDTQYF. The full variable domain, rest sourced from reference TRBV11-2 and TRBJ2-3, is EAGVAQSPRYKIIEKRQSVAFWCNPISGHATLYWYQQILGQGPKLLIQFQNNGVVDDSQLPKDRFSAERLKGVDSTLKIQPAKLEDSAVYLCASSLLTGRGTDTQYFGPGTRLTVL.

V gene TRBV7-8 combines with J gene TRBJ2-3; 8 nucleotides agree with TRBD2. This CDR3 has 18 residues. The V gene's germline CDR1 is SGHVS and CDR2 FQNEAQ. Trimming at V came to 1 base and at J to 0 bases, leaving 9 bases not matched to a gene. CDR3 loop: CASSLVFAGGTSTDTQYF. DNA for the CDR3: TGTGCCAGCAGCTTAGTGTTCGCGGGAGGTACTAGCACAGATACGCAGTATTTT.

The chain is built from TRBV7-9 and TRBJ1-1, with a tentative D call TRBD1 (6 bases). Trimming took 6 bases from V and 8 from J, leaving 19 bases between them. Per the germline V gene, CDR1 is SEHNR and CDR2 is FQNEAQ (reference sequence). This CDR3 spans 14 amino acids. The CDR3 here is CASSKVSRGLEAFF. In nucleotides, the CDR3 is TGTGCCAGCAGTAAAGTCTCGAGGGGGTTAGAAGCTTTCTTT. Filled out from reference TRBV7-9 and TRBJ1-1, the complete variable domain reads DTGVSQNPRHKITKRGQNVTFRCDPISEHNRLYWYRQTLGQGPEFLTYFQNEAQLEKSRLLSDRFSAERPKGSFSTLEIQRTEQGDSAMYLCASSKVSRGLEAFFGQGTRLTVV.

The chain links TRBV5-4 to TRBJ2-3, with 10 bases that match TRBD2. Germline V lookup: CDR1 SGHNT, CDR2 YYREEE (reference sequence). The CDR3 length is 19 residues. V lost 0 bases and J lost 4; bases outside the gene matches: 14. CDR3 nucleotide sequence: TGTGCCAGCAGCTTGGCCTTGCTAGCGGGAGCGAGAGCGGCAGATACGCAGTATTTT. As protein: CASSLALLAGARAADTQYF.

The chain couples TRBV7-3 to TRBJ2-3, with 8 bases aligning to TRBD1. In germline, CDR1 is SGHTA, CDR2 FQGTGA. The V and J ends lost 4 bases and 3 bases, in that order; junction bases with no gene match: 9. This CDR3 is built from 16 residues. The CDR3 loop reads CASSYWTGKETDTQYF. The CDR3 DNA is TGTGCCAGCAGCTATTGGACAGGGAAAGAGACAGATACGCAGTATTTT.

This chain links TRBV27 with TRBJ2-1; 9 nucleotides line up with TRBD1. The CDR3 covers 15 residues. Losses at the gene ends were 3 bases for V and 7 bases for J; bases not matched to a gene: 7. The V gene's germline CDR1 is MNHEY and CDR2 SMNVEV (reference sequence). The CDR3 spells CASSLTGGPLNEQFF. In DNA, the CDR3 is TGTGCCAGCAGTTTGACAGGGGGGCCGCTAAATGAGCAGTTCTTC.

The chain carries TRBV18 and TRBJ1-5; no clear D. CDR3 length: 17 amino acids. Germline lookup yields CDR1 KGHSH and CDR2 LQKENI. The germline V and J ends were trimmed by 5 bases and 6 bases, with 23 bases remaining between them. The CDR3: CASSEAMTLTSGQPQHF. The CDR3 nucleotides are TGTGCCAGCTCAGAGGCTATGACGTTGACCTCGGGTCAGCCCCAGCATTTT.

The chain carries TRBV5-6 and TRBJ2-5; D is possibly TRBD2 (6 bases). V lost 0 bases and J lost 4, with 10 bases in between. Germline CDR1 and CDR2: SGHDT and YYEEEE. CDR3 length equals 14 residues. The CDR3 is CASSLALGLETQYF. In DNA form, the CDR3 reads TGTGCCAGCAGCTTGGCCCTGGGACTAGAGACCCAGTACTTC.

The rearrangement joins TRBV28 to TRBJ1-1; tentatively, D is TRBD1 (5 bases). Trimming removed 2 bases from V and 10 bases from J, with 8 bases in between. The CDR3 is made up of 11 amino acids. Germline V gene sequence: CDR1 MDHEN, CDR2 SYDVKM. This CDR3 is CASSLTRVAFF. The CDR3 DNA reads as TGTGCCAGCAGTTTAACCAGGGTAGCTTTCTTT. The full variable domain, completed using reference TRBV28 and TRBJ1-1, is DVKVTQSSRYLVKRTGEKVFLECVQDMDHENMFWYRQDPGLGLRLIYFSYDVKMKEKGDIPEGYSVSREKKERFSLILESASTNQTSMYLCASSLTRVAFFGQGTRLTVV.

The gene calls are TRBV9 and TRBJ1-3, with a tentative D call TRBD1 (6 bases). The CDR3 has 13 residues. The germline V gene has CDR1 SGDLS and CDR2 YYNGEE. The V end was cut by 5 bases, the J end by 3 bases, with 9 bases between. The CDR3 DNA reads TGTGCCAGCAGTACAGGGCTTGGAAACACCATATATTTT. Translation: CASSTGLGNTIYF.

This chain joins TRBV5-1 and TRBJ2-6; 7 nucleotides align to TRBD1. The CDR3 length is 17 residues. CDR1 and CDR2 (germline): SGHRS, YFSETQ. V shed 0 bases, J shed 7 bases, and the junction held 10 bases outside the gene matches. CDR3: CASSLAGTDPIANVLTF. The CDR3 region has the DNA TGCGCCAGCAGCTTGGCTGGGACAGACCCCATTGCCAACGTCCTGACTTTC.

The rearrangement links TRBV27 to TRBJ2-1; 13 bases match TRBD2. This CDR3 comprises 15 residues. Germline assignment: CDR1 MNHEY and CDR2 SMNVEV (reference sequence). J was trimmed by 12 bases and V by 5 bases; bases with no gene match: 10. The CDR3: CASSLGLAGVLGQFF. The CDR3 DNA reads as TGTGCCAGCAGTCTCGGACTAGCGGGAGTGTTAGGGCAGTTCTTC.